This T cell receptor beta chain comes out of a study of siplizumab effects on memory and regulatory T cells. Clones were sequenced by immunoSEQ multiplex PCR, and TCRdb holds only the in-frame ones, with some missing. The table includes around 110,000 clones, about 94% detected once. Findings and limits, study-wide: Only a minority of proliferating CD4+ or CD8+ clones had an assignable naive or memory phenotype, with roughly 80-97% lacking one. Naive T cells appeared more varied than memory cells and looked like key alloresponse contributors. The study found that mappable alloreactive CD4+ clones averaged about 70% Treg-derived with siplizumab and about 26% in controls.

From germline, CDR1 is DFQATT and CDR2 SNEGSKA (reference sequence). CDR3 length: 11 residues. Deletions cut 6 bases from V and 5 bases from J, with 11 bases between. Comment on this clone: What it binds is not known.

The sequenced sample was non-Treg CD4+ T cells sorted from blood. The chain links TRBV20-1 to TRBJ2-7; unclear D gene. This receptor was identified in a human donor in good health. The CDR3 loop is CSAPVSNEQYF. The DNA for the CDR3 is TGCAGTGCCCCCGTTTCCAACGAGCAGTACTTC.